Listed below are T cell receptor beta chains from one sample, sequenced in a study of blood T cell repertoires in COVID-19. Profiled with immunoSEQ multiplex PCR; TCRdb holds only in-frame clones, not every one. The sample comprises nearly 80,000 clones, roughly 90% of which are singletons, and under 0.8% rests with the top ten. The material sequenced was peripheral blood. These receptors were obtained from a woman of 80 years or more with acute or convalescent COVID-19. Both conserved end residues are part of each CDR3. Each record gives: D gene, J gene, V gene, clone size, CDR3 DNA, CDR3 protein. The D gene is left open where the match is weak. Size values are once, few and many counts, or a class for expanded clones, and some rows have none.

NA	TRBJ2-3	TRBV10-3	NA	TGTGCCATCCGGCGGGGTAGGGACACAGATACGCAGTATTTT	CAIRRGRDTDTQYF
TRBD2	TRBJ2-5	TRBV15	NA	TGTGCCACCAGCAGCAGACTAGCGGGGCAAGAGACCCAGTACTTC	CATSSRLAGQETQYF
NA	TRBJ1-1	TRBV25-1	NA	TGTGCCAGCAGAGAGACGGGTGTGAACACTGAAGCTTTCTTT	CASRETGVNTEAFF
TRBD2	TRBJ2-7	TRBV7-2	NA	TGTGCCAGCAGCCGCGGGGGGTCGGCGGGCGAGCAGTACTTC	CASSRGGSAGEQYF
TRBD1	TRBJ2-3	TRBV7-9	once	TGTGCCAGCAGCTACCGACAGGGAAGCACAGATACGCAGTATTTT	CASSYRQGSTDTQYF
TRBD2	TRBJ2-1	TRBV7-2	NA	TGTGCCAGCAGCTTAGCGGCTAGCGGGGGCTCCTCCTACAATGAGCAGTTCTTC	CASSLAASGGSSYNEQFF
TRBD1	TRBJ2-3	TRBV7-9	NA	TGTGCCAGCAGCTTAGGGGGACAGGGGACAGATACGCAGTATTTT	CASSLGGQGTDTQYF
NA	TRBJ1-5	TRBV9	few	TGTGCCAGCAGCGTATCAGGGAATCAGCCCCAGCATTTT	CASSVSGNQPQHF
NA	TRBJ2-2	TRBV28	NA	TGTGCCAGCAGATCCTCCGGGACACCCACCGGGGAGCTGTTTTTT	CASRSSGTPTGELFF
TRBD1	TRBJ1-6	TRBV19	NA	TGTGCCAGTAGAACAGGGGGACGCTCCTATAATTCACCCCTCCACTTT	CASRTGGRSYNSPLHF
NA	TRBJ2-6	TRBV12-5	NA	TGTGCTAGTGTCCTCTCCTCTGGGGCCAACGTCCTGACTTTC	CASVLSSGANVLTF
NA	TRBJ2-1	TRBV11-3	NA	TGTGCCAGCAGCTTAGATCAGTTAAGTGAGCAGTTCTTC	CASSLDQLSEQFF
TRBD2	TRBJ2-1	TRBV12-5	NA	TGTGCTAGTGGTCTCTCCACGACTAGCGGAACCTACAATGAGCAGTTCTTC	CASGLSTTSGTYNEQFF
NA	TRBJ2-5	TRBV5-3	NA	TGTGCCAGAAGCTCGGGGTCGTCTCCTCAAGAGACCCAGTACTTC	CARSSGSSPQETQYF
TRBD1	TRBJ1-4	TRBV28	NA	TGTGCCAGCACCTCGACAGGGGGTAAGGAAAAACTGTTTTTT	CASTSTGGKEKLFF
NA	TRBJ2-3	TRBV3-1/TRBV3-2	NA	TGTGCCAGCACCTCCCAGGGAGATACGCAGTATTTT	CASTSQGDTQYF
NA	TRBJ1-5	TRBV18	NA	TGTGCCAGCTCCCAGGGACAAAGCAATCAGCCCCAGCATTTT	CASSQGQSNQPQHF
NA	TRBJ2-2	TRBV9	NA	TGTGCCAGCAGCGTAGGGAGGGTCACCGGGGAGCTGTTTTTT	CASSVGRVTGELFF
TRBD1	TRBJ1-2	TRBV6-5	NA	TGTGCCAGCGACAGGGGAAGGAGCTACACCTTC	CASDRGRSYTF
TRBD1	TRBJ1-1	TRBV29-1	NA	TGCAGCGTTCGACAGGGGTCGACGAACACTGAAGCTTTCTTT	CSVRQGSTNTEAFF
NA	TRBJ2-1	TRBV2	NA	TGTGCCAGCAGTGAACAGCGACAGTACAATGAGCAGTTCTTC	CASSEQRQYNEQFF
NA	TRBJ1-5	TRBV4-1	NA	TGCGCCAGCAGCCAAGATCGCAGTAGCAATCAGCCCCAGCATTTT	CASSQDRSSNQPQHF
NA	TRBJ2-7	TRBV7-9	NA	TGTGCCAGCAGCTTAGAAGGCACGGGGTACGAGCAGTACTTC	CASSLEGTGYEQYF
TRBD1	TRBJ1-2	TRBV9	few	TGTGCCAGCAGCGCGACAGGGGGCGCGGGGGAGTTTGGCTACACCTTC	CASSATGGAGEFGYTF
NA	TRBJ2-3	TRBV5-1	NA	TGCGCCAGCAGCTTGGAATCTAGAGGCACAGATACGCAGTATTTT	CASSLESRGTDTQYF
NA	TRBJ1-3	TRBV9	NA	TGTGCCAGCAGCGTCAGGCCGGTGAGCTCTGGAAACACCATATATTTT	CASSVRPVSSGNTIYF
NA	TRBJ2-7	TRBV6-1	NA	TGTGCCAGCAGTGAATTGCGTGAGCAGTACTTC	CASSELREQYF
TRBD2	TRBJ2-2	TRBV3-1/TRBV3-2	NA	TGTGCCAGCAGGGGACTAGTAGCCGGGGAGCTGTTTTTT	CASRGLVAGELFF
NA	TRBJ2-6	TRBV7-2	NA	TGTGCCAGCAGCTTAAGGCTGGGACACATCTCTGGGGCCAACGTCCTGACTTTC	CASSLRLGHISGANVLTF
NA	TRBJ2-5	TRBV29-1	NA	TGCAGCGTTCGAGAGGGTCAGGAGACCCAGTACTTC	CSVREGQETQYF
TRBD1	TRBJ1-4	TRBV5-1	NA	TGCGCCAGCAGCCTTACAGGGGGCCCTAGTGAAAAACTGTTTTTT	CASSLTGGPSEKLFF
NA	TRBJ2-7	TRBV28	NA	TGTGCCAGCAGTTTCGGACAAGAATACGAGCAGTACTTC	CASSFGQEYEQYF
TRBD2	TRBJ2-7	TRBV5-5	NA	TGTGCCAGCAGCTGGCCGGGACTAGGGGTCTACGAGCAGTACTTC	CASSWPGLGVYEQYF
TRBD1	TRBJ2-2	TRBV3-1/TRBV3-2	NA	TGTGCCAGCAGACGGACAGGGGGAACGGACACCGGGGAGCTGTTTTTT	CASRRTGGTDTGELFF
TRBD2	TRBJ2-1	TRBV5-1	NA	TGCGCCAGCAGCCCTAGCGGGGGGACCCTCTCCTACAATGAGCAGTTCTTC	CASSPSGGTLSYNEQFF
TRBD2	TRBJ2-2	TRBV11-2	NA	TGTGCCAGCAGACTAGCGGGAGGGAGGACCGGGGAGCTGTTTTTT	CASRLAGGRTGELFF
NA	TRBJ1-4	TRBV7-2	NA	TGTGCCAGCAGCTTAGGGGTTAGCGGGTCGGAAAAACTGTTTTTT	CASSLGVSGSEKLFF
TRBD1	TRBJ2-6	TRBV19	NA	TGTGCCAGCCGGACAGGGGGACTTGGGGCCAACGTCCTGACTTTC	CASRTGGLGANVLTF
NA	TRBJ2-7	TRBV28	once	TGTGCCAGCAGTCCCTGGACAGATTCTAGCTCCTACGAGCAGTACTTC	CASSPWTDSSSYEQYF
NA	TRBJ2-5	TRBV7-2	once	TGTGCCAGCAGCTTATTTGGGCAGGGAGGAGAGACCCAGTACTTC	CASSLFGQGGETQYF
TRBD1	TRBJ1-2	TRBV3-1/TRBV3-2	NA	TGTGCCAGCAGCCCGCGCCAATGGACAGGGGGCGCCGGTGGCTACACCTTC	CASSPRQWTGGAGGYTF
TRBD2	TRBJ2-1	TRBV9	NA	TGTGCCAGCAGCGGGACTAGCGGGAGAGGGCAGTTCTTC	CASSGTSGRGQFF
TRBD1	TRBJ2-7	TRBV3-1/TRBV3-2	NA	TGTGCCAGCAGCCGGTCCGGGACAGGAACATTCCCCTACGAGCAGTACTTC	CASSRSGTGTFPYEQYF
NA	TRBJ1-5	TRBV6-2/TRBV6-3	NA	TGTGCCAGCAGTTCCATAGACAGAAACCATCAGCCCCAGCATTTT	CASSSIDRNHQPQHF
NA	TRBJ1-2	TRBV18	NA	TGTGCCAGCTCACCACCGACAGGTGGCTATGGCTACACCTTC	CASSPPTGGYGYTF
NA	TRBJ2-2	TRBV6-5	once	TGTGCCAGCAGTTACGCCGGGGGAGGAACCGGGGAGCTGTTTTTT	CASSYAGGGTGELFF
TRBD2	TRBJ2-7	TRBV12-3/TRBV12-4	NA	TGTGCCAGCAAAGTCGGGGGGGGGCACGAGCAGTACTTC	CASKVGGGHEQYF
TRBD1	TRBJ1-2	TRBV29-1	NA	TGCAGCGTGACATCAGGGACAGGGGACGGCTACACCTTC	CSVTSGTGDGYTF
TRBD2	TRBJ2-5	TRBV5-5	once	TGTGCCAGCAGTCTGCCCGGGGGGCAAGAGACCCAGTACTTC	CASSLPGGQETQYF
NA	TRBJ1-6	TRBV6-1	once	TGTGCCAGCAGTGAACTGGTAGCTAGCTCCTATAATTCACCCCTCCACTTT	CASSELVASSYNSPLHF